Listed below are T cell receptor beta chains from one sample, sequenced in a study of blood T cell repertoires in COVID-19. Here immunoSEQ multiplex PCR was the method, and the copy in TCRdb shows in-frame clones only, minus some. The sample carries 300,000 to 350,000 clones, 80% to 90% recorded once. Specimen: PBMCs or T cells enriched from blood (not recorded which). The source is a man aged 25-45 years who had recovered from COVID-19. CDR3s include the opening cysteine and the closing phenylalanine or tryptophan. A D gene is named only where the DNA matches it firmly. Not every row has a clone size; where given, it reads once, few, many or a size class.

CDR3	DNA	size	V	J	D
CAKTPNRDKYNEQFF	TGTGCCAAGACCCCTAACCGGGACAAATACAATGAGCAGTTCTTC	.	TRBV2	TRBJ2-1	.
CASRATGTNYGYTF	TGTGCCAGCAGAGCTACAGGCACAAACTATGGCTACACCTTC	few	TRBV2	TRBJ1-2	.
CAWSSAGGHTGELFF	TGTGCCTGGAGTTCAGCGGGGGGGCACACCGGGGAGCTGTTTTTT	once	TRBV30	TRBJ2-2	TRBD2
CASSIPDQPQHF	TGTGCCAGTAGTATCCCGGATCAGCCCCAGCATTTT	.	TRBV19	TRBJ1-5	.
CAMGPGGSEQYF	TGTGCCATGGGCCCAGGGGGCAGCGAGCAGTACTTC	.	TRBV10-3	TRBJ2-7	TRBD1
CASSPLGTDYGYTF	TGTGCCAGCAGCCCCCTCGGGACAGACTATGGCTACACCTTC	.	TRBV14	TRBJ1-2	TRBD1
CASQRLVSSYEQYF	TGTGCCAGCCAAAGACTGGTGAGCTCCTACGAGCAGTACTTC	.	TRBV2	TRBJ2-7	.
CASSQDGGAGNTIYF	TGTGCCAGCAGCCAAGACGGGGGGGCTGGAAACACCATATATTTT	.	TRBV27	TRBJ1-3	.
CASSEGGLHTDTQYF	TGTGCCAGCAGCGAAGGGGGGCTGCACACAGATACGCAGTATTTT	.	TRBV3-1/TRBV3-2	TRBJ2-3	.
CASNPGLDYYNEQFF	TGTGCCAGCAACCCGGGACTAGATTACTACAATGAGCAGTTCTTC	.	TRBV5-4	TRBJ2-1	TRBD2
CASSSGGGAIGEQYF	TGTGCCAGCAGCTCGGGCGGGGGGGCCATCGGCGAGCAGTACTTC	once	TRBV2	TRBJ2-7	TRBD2
CASSLENRNSPLHF	TGTGCCAGCAGCTTAGAGAACAGGAATTCACCCCTCCACTTT	.	TRBV7-2	TRBJ1-6	.
CASSQLPNTGELFF	TGTGCCAGCAGCCAACTACCGAACACCGGGGAGCTGTTTTTT	.	TRBV3-1/TRBV3-2	TRBJ2-2	.
CASSLGPPSQPQHF	TGTGCCAGCAGTTTGGGCCCTCCAAGTCAGCCCCAGCATTTT	.	TRBV2	TRBJ1-5	.
CASSEGVGRSEQYF	TGTGCCAGCAGTGAAGGGGTGGGGAGGTCGGAGCAGTACTTC	.	TRBV6-1	TRBJ2-7	.
CASSVQGTSYSPLHF	TGTGCCAGCAGCGTCCAGGGCACAAGTTATTCACCCCTCCACTTT	.	TRBV7-2	TRBJ1-6	.
CSVEAIGQGAYGYTF	TGCAGCGTTGAAGCGATAGGACAGGGGGCGTATGGCTACACCTTC	.	TRBV29-1	TRBJ1-2	TRBD1
CASSQEWAALYGYTF	TGCGCCAGCAGCCAAGAGTGGGCAGCCCTCTATGGCTACACCTTC	once	TRBV4-1	TRBJ1-2	.
CASSLDLAMRAFF	TGTGCCAGCAGCTTAGATTTGGCTATGAGGGCTTTCTTT	.	TRBV11-2	TRBJ1-1	.
CASSQAGHLEKLFF	TGCGCCAGCAGCCAAGCGGGACACCTTGAAAAACTGTTTTTT	.	TRBV4-1	TRBJ1-4	.
CASSLYGGRYF	TGTGCCAGCAGCCTTTACGGGGGTCGGTACTTC	.	TRBV11-2	TRBJ2-7	.
CASNRDTNTEAFF	TGTGCCAGCAACCGGGACACGAACACTGAAGCTTTCTTT	.	TRBV5-8	TRBJ1-1	.
CASSFTSYQETQYF	TGTGCCAGCAGCTTCACTTCCTATCAAGAGACCCAGTACTTC	.	TRBV7-2	TRBJ2-5	.
CASSQYSEYGYTF	TGTGCCAGCAGCCAATACAGTGAATATGGCTACACCTTC	.	TRBV7-2	TRBJ1-2	.
CASRAGGGWTEAFF	TGTGCCAGCAGGGCAGGGGGTGGATGGACTGAAGCTTTCTTT	.	TRBV3-1/TRBV3-2	TRBJ1-1	TRBD1
CASSPVSSYEQYF	TGTGCCAGTAGTCCCGTTAGCTCCTACGAGCAGTACTTC	.	TRBV19	TRBJ2-7	.
CASSPGLAGALILTQYF	TGTGCCAGCAGCCCCGGACTAGCGGGGGCCCTTATCTTGACCCAGTACTTC	.	TRBV3-1/TRBV3-2	TRBJ2-5	TRBD2
CASSQDSPQLNTSPSGYTF	TGCGCCAGCAGCCAAGATTCCCCCCAACTAAATACCTCACCGTCGGGCTACACCTTC	once	TRBV4-3	TRBJ1-2	.
CASSPWLYQPQHF	TGTGCCAGCAGTCCTTGGCTGTATCAGCCCCAGCATTTT	.	TRBV12-3/TRBV12-4	TRBJ1-5	.
CASSKPDSDTDTQYF	TGCGCCAGCAGCAAGCCGGACAGTGACACAGATACGCAGTATTTT	.	TRBV5-1	TRBJ2-3	.
CASSKTGVYGYTF	TGTGCCAGCAGCAAAACGGGTGTCTATGGCTACACCTTC	.	TRBV6-2/TRBV6-3	TRBJ1-2	.
CAISSTQGIGGYTF	TGTGCCATCAGTTCAACGCAGGGGATAGGTGGCTACACCTTC	.	TRBV10-3	TRBJ1-2	.
CAWSVLVFETQYF	TGTGCCTGGAGTGTACTAGTTTTCGAGACCCAGTACTTC	.	TRBV30	TRBJ2-5	.
CASSGLETQYF	TGTGCCAGCTCGGGATTAGAGACCCAGTACTTC	.	TRBV2	TRBJ2-5	.
CASQPGQRTTNEKLFF	TGTGCCAGCCAACCGGGACAGAGAACAACTAATGAAAAACTGTTTTTT	.	TRBV25-1	TRBJ1-4	TRBD1
CASSLWSSGVANQPQHF	TGTGCCAGCAGTTTATGGTCCTCCGGGGTCGCCAATCAGCCCCAGCATTTT	.	TRBV27	TRBJ1-5	.
CASSLAPGGNQPQHF	TGTGCCAGCAGCTTAGCTCCAGGGGGCAATCAGCCCCAGCATTTT	.	TRBV7-6	TRBJ1-5	.
CASSPGTSYEQYF	TGTGCCAGTAGTCCCGGGACTTCCTACGAGCAGTACTTC	once	TRBV19	TRBJ2-7	.
CASSEWTGNTEAFF	TGCGCCAGCAGCGAATGGACAGGGAACACTGAAGCTTTCTTT	.	TRBV5-1	TRBJ1-1	TRBD1
CASSYSIRQGGSPLHF	TGTGCCAGCAGTTACTCGATCCGGCAGGGCGGTTCACCCCTCCACTTT	.	TRBV6-5	TRBJ1-6	.
CASSLPGQQNIQYF	TGTGCCAGCAGCTTACCGGGACAACAAAACATTCAGTACTTC	.	TRBV21-1	TRBJ2-4	.
CASSLGKLDGYTF	TGTGCCAGCAGCTTAGGCAAGTTAGATGGCTACACCTTC	.	TRBV11-2	TRBJ1-2	.
CAWGGTGGAETQYF	TGTGCCTGGGGCGGGACAGGGGGCGCGGAGACCCAGTACTTC	.	TRBV30	TRBJ2-5	TRBD1
CASSALGLAVSDTQYF	TGTGCCAGCAGCGCCTTGGGACTAGCGGTTTCAGATACGCAGTATTTT	.	TRBV5-8	TRBJ2-3	TRBD2